This is a list of T cell receptor beta chains from one sample in a study of T cells after yellow fever vaccination. TCRdb re-analysed the 5' RACE reads in MiXCR, keeping a single row per CDR3 protein. The sample holds a few hundred thousand distinct CDR3 sequences, roughly 7% seen once. The sequencing used PBMCs, collected around 45 days after the first yellow fever vaccination. The receptors come from a man younger than 30 who received the YFV17D yellow fever vaccine. CDR3s leave out the opening cysteine and the closing phenylalanine or tryptophan. Each record gives: J gene, V gene, CDR3 protein.

TRBJ1-2	TRBV29-1	SVQWGPRANYGYT
TRBJ2-3	TRBV24-1	ATRAGVPDTQY
TRBJ2-1	TRBV11-3	ASSFGGPRDNEQF
TRBJ2-5	TRBV4-3	ASSQDLRVQETQY
TRBJ2-1	TRBV5-1	ASSLVLAGNEQF
TRBJ2-2	TRBV5-1	ASSQRLAGYTGELF
TRBJ1-1	TRBV9	ASSSGGDFNTEAF
TRBJ2-3	TRBV4-3	ASSQGQGATDTQY
TRBJ1-5	TRBV5-6	ASSLGTEYNQPQH
TRBJ2-1	TRBV19	ASSIGSSDEQF
TRBJ1-1	TRBV19	ASTRTITGGVRTEAF
TRBJ2-2	TRBV4-3	DSSQGGWGRRGKAGELF
TRBJ1-1	TRBV7-8	ASSPIPGTEAF
TRBJ1-2	TRBV25-1	ASSEYEAGYLYDGYT
TRBJ1-5	TRBV12-3/TRBV12-4	ASSSDRNFQPQH
TRBJ2-3	TRBV29-1	SVEPRALVTDTQY
TRBJ2-7	TRBV25-1	ASSGPREVGPYEQY
TRBJ2-1	TRBV10-3	AISDSQLAGHNEQF
TRBJ2-7	TRBV29-1	SVEGSSAEQY
TRBJ2-1	TRBV20-1	SARDLGGLDNEQF
TRBJ2-1	TRBV20-1	SASRGPNNEQF
TRBJ2-2	TRBV6-1	ASSLGQFTGELF
TRBJ1-1	TRBV5-1	ASSQRQAGSLLNTEAF
TRBJ2-7	TRBV7-9	ASSPRDGKSYEQY
TRBJ1-5	TRBV5-1	ASSLGQTNNQPQH
TRBJ2-7	TRBV4-3	ASSQSYRGAYEQY
TRBJ1-5	TRBV12-3/TRBV12-4	ASSLSGGGNQPQH
TRBJ1-2	TRBV6-5	ASSYSKQKASESYGYT
TRBJ2-5	TRBV7-8	ASRPGLAGGQETQY
TRBJ2-7	TRBV4-2	ASSQDGASGGLYEQY
TRBJ2-5	TRBV3-1	ASSQAAWETQY
TRBJ2-5	TRBV27	ASSPFVRTGTGGGQETQY
TRBJ2-2	TRBV6-1	ASSGQGSHGELF
TRBJ1-1	TRBV29-1	SVVTGMKAF
TRBJ2-7	TRBV6-1	ASNGRSGGDSYEQY
TRBJ2-3	TRBV29-1	SVTATGPDTQY
TRBJ2-7	TRBV15	ATSRGGYEQY
TRBJ1-1	TRBV19	ASSTLYRGRETEAF
TRBJ2-7	TRBV5-1	ASGTGGFYEQY
TRBJ2-7	TRBV15	ATSREWARGSYEQY
TRBJ2-1	TRBV6-1	ASSRDLSDEQF
TRBJ2-2	TRBV5-1	ASSLAREAKIRELF
TRBJ2-7	TRBV4-1	ASSQGLRGLEQY
TRBJ2-3	TRBV29-1	SVDVAADTQY
TRBJ2-2	TRBV20-1	SARARRGANTGELF
TRBJ2-1	TRBV3-1	ASSHVLAPYNEQF
TRBJ1-5	TRBV3-1	ASSQGPYSNQPQH
TRBJ2-1	TRBV7-2	ASSPKGGRNEQF
TRBJ2-1	TRBV20-1	SARGWDARSSYNEQF